The entry below gives a single TCR beta chain sequence along with its context. Which antigen it targets is not known. No much larger clonotype is one base removed from it; base qualities were not supplied. The sample belongs to a study of cytomegalovirus exposure and HLA in healthy donors (dated by TCRdb to the late 2010s). At the level of the whole study: An earlier analysis of a few hundred of the donors reported approximately 280 Gb of sequence data and 90 million to 120 million unique TCR beta sequences obtained from about 179 million T cells. Donor age, sex, ethnicity and CMV serostatus were compiled together with the repertoire data. The number of typed donors differed by locus: about 620-630 for A, B, C, DRB1 and DQB1; some 500 for DQA1; around 610 for DPA1; and roughly 450 for DPB1. The aim of the study was to test whether cataloging public T cell receptors could identify signatures of past pathogen exposure. Of the 350 to 450 genotyped donors, 75% to 85% were placed in the genetic ancestry cluster associated with self-reported Caucasian donors. In the later analysis, no new phenotypic data were used to find candidate immune exposures; instead, reliance was placed on TCR beta sequences and their occurrence across donors. Every repertoire in the discovery cohort had been generated on one and the same sequencing platform. A later genetic analysis took genome-wide SNP genotypes for about 65% of the 666 donors and used that subset as a discovery cohort. Class I and class II HLA loci were covered by the typing at four-digit resolution. To decide whether each TCR beta V gene segment behaved as functional or pseudogenic, an earlier analysis of approximately 620 of the donors relied on high-throughput TCR beta sequencing. Along with the approximately 650-subject first cohort, a separate validation cohort of over a hundred different subjects was used. An early release covering roughly 600 HLA-typed donors comprised approximately 300 gigabases of sequencing data and roughly 85 million unique TCR sequences. Among a few hundred genotyped donors of the cohort, an average of roughly 240,000 unique TCR beta nucleotide sequences were sequenced per donor, roughly a sixth of them non-productive. High-throughput TCR immunosequencing, statistical association of individual TCRs with disease status, and machine learning were combined to predict cytomegalovirus infection status. To study patterns of TCR occurrence, a later analysis re-analyzed previously published TCR beta repertoires from several hundred donors and added high-resolution HLA genotyping. Because of strong linkage in the cohort, a few DR-DQ haplotypes were treated as single units for association and clustering. Using immunosequencing, the study profiled T cell repertoires from about 610 subjects and related those repertoires to cytomegalovirus serostatus.

Receptor libraries were prepared by the immunoSEQ multiplex PCR assay. A mixture of 60 forward primers for TCR Vbeta segments and 13 reverse primers for TCR Jbeta segments was used in the multiplex PCR. The CDR3 region of rearranged TCR beta genes was amplified from genomic DNA with a multiplex PCR assay. On the Illumina HiSeq System, the amplified TCR beta libraries were sequenced as 87-base-pair reads. The paper's data handling went like this. In a later analysis, tens of millions of unique TCR beta chains were counted across the 500 to 700 repertoires, and approximately 11 million of these chains were shared by at least two donors. Raw reads were error-corrected and collapsed into unique sequences by a nearest-neighbor algorithm in which closely related sequences were merged to remove PCR and sequencing errors. V, D and J gene segments were assigned by aligning CDR3 sequences to IMGT reference sequences. For a sequence to be retained, a match of at least six nucleotides to both a V gene segment and a J gene segment was required. A rearrangement counted as productive if the CDR3 had no stop codons and remained in frame with V and J, and every other rearrangement counted as non-productive. Following IMGT convention, CDR3 was defined as the stretch from the second conserved V-encoded cysteine to the conserved J-encoded phenylalanine. Sequences without an unambiguous match to a single V gene segment were excluded from the earlier analysis of almost 600 of the donors. In an earlier analysis of approximately 610 of the donors, V segments were called functional above 56.7% productive rearrangements and were called segregating when the between-donor standard deviation exceeded 5%. A statistical classification framework was built to diagnose cytomegalovirus status from the catalog of TCR beta chain sequences. V and J gene assignment, in a later analysis, came from comparing TCR nucleotide sequences with IMGT/GENE-DB human TR gene sequences. Using the TCRdist pipeline, a later analysis assigned CDR3 sequences along with most-parsimonious VDJ recombination scenarios. In a later analysis, each TCR beta chain was defined by its CDR3 amino acid sequence together with its V-gene family, and reads lacking a unique V-gene family were excluded. A later analysis removed nearly 600 highly shared, low-generation-probability nucleotide sequences to deal with suspected cross-contamination and a sequencing artifact. In a later analysis, a clonal expansion index was calculated for each public chain from normalized within-repertoire ranks of inferred template counts. In a later analysis, generation probabilities were computed using a VDJ recombination model fitted to out-of-frame rearrangements, and the results were checked against IGoR. Hypergeometric tests were used in a later analysis to score TCR-TCR, TCR-HLA and TCR-CMV co-occurrence, with a repertoire-size bias correction applied to the TCR pairs. False discovery rates were estimated in a later analysis by permuting HLA or CMV assignments 20 times. In a later analysis, co-occurring TCRs were grouped using DBSCAN, and TCRdist sequence similarity was added for clustering within HLA-allele-positive subsets. Co-occurrence clustering excluded repertoires with fewer than 30,000 or more than 120,000 public chains, plus five with anomalous nucleotide sharing. TCRdb carries this immuneACCESS record with in-frame sequences only. Its versions omit some clonotypes, under half of them owing to an unresolved V gene in the studies checked, with the rest unexplained. V and J calls plus clone size are reproduced from that table; the DNA served to infer D and trimming. The sample yields about 200,000 clones; roughly four fifths were counted once. The ten largest account for 6.5% of the sample.

Overall study outcomes, separate from this receptor: Linkage disequilibrium might explain the correlated functional status among segregating V segments, but an unknown experimental factor could not be ruled out. When HLA alleles, especially DR and DQ, strongly co-occurred, attributing TCR associations to individual alleles was difficult. A later analysis found that HLA-associated TCR beta chains were more clonally expanded and had lower generation probabilities than equally common non-associated chains. In a later analysis, about 17,000 TCR beta sequences were associated with specific HLA alleles at a false discovery rate of 0.05. In a later analysis, several top co-occurrence clusters were reported to appear linked to parvovirus B19, influenza, CMV and Epstein-Barr virus. Most TCR sequences were observed very rarely across donors, whereas some public TCRs were present in many individuals. Because counts were too low, seventeen rarely observed V segments, including chromosome 9 orphons, were excluded from the earlier analysis of some 590 of the donors. Cytomegalovirus status was reported to be diagnosed by the classifier with high specificity and sensitivity in both the original and validation cohorts. In an earlier analysis of some 500 of the donors, most TCR beta V segments were observed in productive rearrangements about 90% or about 30% of the time, broadly matching IMGT annotations. Most CMV-associated TCR beta chains appeared to be HLA-restricted in a later analysis, and the HLA associations seemed to be driven largely by CMV exposure. A later genetic analysis associated a missense DCLRE1C variant with V-gene and J-gene trimming of TCR beta chains, and an independent cohort replicated the association. In a later genetic analysis, fewer N-insertions in productive TCRs were reported among donors in an Asian-associated ancestry cluster than the roughly 640-donor mean. Immune exposure information for the cohort was limited to CMV serostatus. The study listed 164 TCR beta chains as associated with cytomegalovirus. Roughly uniform sequencing depth across donors was assumed in presence/absence analyses, although this assumption may not hold. Some IMGT-functional V segments, including TRBV6-2 and TRBV6-3, could not be told apart with the 87-base-pair reads, so those segments were excluded. A further reported finding was that TCR beta sequences accurately predicted the HLA-A and HLA-B alleles for most subjects in the first cohort. In a later analysis, the rate of TCR association differed among HLA loci, with DRB1 alleles having the most associated TCRs and HLA-C alleles having the fewest. In this cohort, only TCR beta chains were sequenced, and detectable features were limited by the absence of alpha or paired-chain data. The authors suggested that the approach could potentially be generalized to other disease states and immunological phenotypes. HLA typing was unavailable for some donors at each locus, so association tests used only the typed subset. The sequencing pipeline was judged likely to have produced a cluster of highly shared sequence variants as a technical artifact. In vitro tests confirmed that a few of the cytomegalovirus-associated TCR beta chains recognize cytomegalovirus antigens.

Trimming costs V 6 bases and J 6 bases, and their ends lie 17 bases apart. According to the germline V gene, CDR1 reads SNHLY and CDR2 reads FYNNEI. Including the terminal cysteine and phenylalanine, the CDR3 comprises 14 residues. Only the CDR3 region is kept as DNA, spanning 42 bases read in frame from base 1. The cohort comprised some 700 healthy bone marrow donors. All cohort members were sampled while nominally healthy, although unrecorded immune exposures were likely present. The donor tested CMV seropositive, placing the donor among the approximately 290 seropositive members of the cohort. Every donor gave a peripheral blood sample, and the peripheral blood mononuclear cells from that sample were used for TCR beta sequencing. The Qiagen DNeasy Blood Extraction Kit was used to extract genomic DNA from the blood cell samples.

The specimen sequenced was PBMCs. The origin of this receptor is a woman between 45 and 65 years old in good health and CMV-seropositive. The rearranged chain carries TRBV2 and TRBJ1-1; the D gene is unclear. The sequenced DNA is TGTGCCAGCAGGAAACAAGAGGTGTATCCTGAAGCTTTCTTT. It specifies CASRKQEVYPEAFF.